A single sample gave rise to the 9 T cell receptor beta chains below, sequenced in a study of CD8 T cells in ankylosing spondylitis (dated 2017 in TCRdb). The library was prepared using 5' RACE. The sequencer listed for this sample is Illumina MiSeq. TCRdb's own reprocessing of the public reads used fastp at Q25 and MiXCR and kept productive beta chains. Each entry is one CDR3 protein sequence, shown with its most common DNA and genes. The sample has under 30,000 distinct CDR3 sequences on record, 7.9% of them singletons. Around 30% of the sample lies in the top ten. The specimen sequenced was blood. These TCRs come from a male donor with ankylosing spondylitis or in good health (not recorded which).

The chain uses TRBV12-3 or TRBV12-4 and TRBJ1-2; D not certain. The ends were cut back, 3 bases at V and 0 bases at J, with 11 bases in the middle. The CDR3 is 15 residues long. CDR3 sequence reads: CASSFFRTANYGYTF. The CDR3 bases are TGTGCCAGCAGTTTTTTTCGGACGGCTAACTATGGCTACACCTTC.

This clonotype was recorded a few times. This chain connects TRBV9 to TRBJ2-5; maybe TRBD2 (6 bases). CDR1 and CDR2 (germline): SGDLS, YYNGEE. CDR3 length: 17 residues. V was pared by 3 bases and J by 1 base, with 19 bases between. Written as DNA, the CDR3 is TGTGCCAGCAGCGGGAGCTTGGGCGGGGTGTTCCAAGAGACCCAGTACTTC. It codes for CASSGSLGGVFQETQYF.

This chain uses TRBV15 with TRBJ2-7; a weak D match, TRBD2 (6 bases). The CDR3 contains 14 residues. Trimming removed 1 base at V and 4 bases at J, with 11 bases between. Germline V gene data show CDR1 as LNHNV and CDR2 as YYDKDF (reference sequence). The CDR3 DNA is TGTGCCACCAGCAGAGTCGGGAGTGGGTACGAGCAGTACTTC. It codes for CATSRVGSGYEQYF.

The J gene is TRBJ1-1, the V gene TRBV29-1; no firm D call. Germline V CDR1 and CDR2: SQVTM, ANQGSEA. The CDR3 spans 13 residues. Trimming removed 7 bases from V and 1 base from J, with 13 bases in between. In nucleotides, the CDR3 is TGCAGCGCCTCTGGCACAGAGAACACTGAAGCTTTCTTT. Residues: CSASGTENTEAFF.

The chain recombines TRBV20-1 with TRBJ2-2; no reliable D call. The germline V gene encodes CDR1 DFQATT and CDR2 SNEGSKA (reference sequence). The CDR3 length is 16 residues. V lost 0 bases, J lost 0 bases, and 11 bases lay in between. This chain's CDR3 is CSAREGHGANTGELFF. DNA for the CDR3: TGCAGTGCTAGAGAGGGCCACGGCGCGAACACCGGGGAGCTGTTTTTT.

This clonotype was observed many times. The J gene is TRBJ2-3, the V gene TRBV2, with TRBD1 matching 7 bases. The V gene's germline CDR1 is SNHLY and CDR2 FYNNEI. V lost 6 bases, J lost 1 base, and 4 bases stayed unmatched. This CDR3 is built from 14 residues. CDR3 protein: CASSDRVGTDTQYF. The CDR3 nucleotides are TGTGCCAGCAGCGACAGGGTGGGCACAGATACGCAGTATTTT.

The genes are TRBV29-1 and TRBJ2-5, with D perhaps TRBD1 (5 bases). Germline V gives CDR1 SQVTM, CDR2 ANQGSEA. CDR3 length: 14 amino acids. Trimming took off 1 base at V and 4 bases at J, with 13 bases between the two ends. This CDR3 is CSVEGSRVIETQYF. The CDR3 DNA reads as TGCAGCGTTGAAGGAAGCAGGGTAATAGAGACCCAGTACTTC. The variable domain in full, with the rest retrieved from reference TRBV29-1 and TRBJ2-5, is SAVISQKPSRDICQRGTSLTIQCQVDSQVTMMFWYRQQPGQSLTLIATANQGSEATYESGFVIDKFPISRPNLTFSTLTVSNMSPEDSSIYLCSVEGSRVIETQYFGPGTRLLVL.

This clonotype was counted ten times or more. The CDR3, as DNA: TGTGCCAGCAGTGAAGCGAGGAGGAATAACTACGAGCAGTACTTC. This codes for CASSEARRNNYEQYF. The J gene is TRBJ2-7, the V gene TRBV6-1; D might be TRBD2 (5 bases). CDR3 length equals 15 residues. Germline CDR1 is MNHNS and CDR2 is SASEGT. The ends were cut back, 0 bases at V and 3 bases at J, with 12 bases in the middle.

This clonotype was recorded many times. The chain links TRBV6-2 or TRBV6-3 to TRBJ2-2, with D perhaps TRBD2 (6 bases). The germline V and J ends were trimmed by 4 bases and 1 base, with 13 bases remaining between them. Per germline, CDR1 MNHEY and CDR2 SVGEGT. This CDR3 region has 16 residues. CDR3 in amino acids: CASSSGLSLNTGELFF. CDR3 nucleotide sequence: TGTGCCAGCAGTTCGGGACTTTCATTGAACACCGGGGAGCTGTTTTTT.